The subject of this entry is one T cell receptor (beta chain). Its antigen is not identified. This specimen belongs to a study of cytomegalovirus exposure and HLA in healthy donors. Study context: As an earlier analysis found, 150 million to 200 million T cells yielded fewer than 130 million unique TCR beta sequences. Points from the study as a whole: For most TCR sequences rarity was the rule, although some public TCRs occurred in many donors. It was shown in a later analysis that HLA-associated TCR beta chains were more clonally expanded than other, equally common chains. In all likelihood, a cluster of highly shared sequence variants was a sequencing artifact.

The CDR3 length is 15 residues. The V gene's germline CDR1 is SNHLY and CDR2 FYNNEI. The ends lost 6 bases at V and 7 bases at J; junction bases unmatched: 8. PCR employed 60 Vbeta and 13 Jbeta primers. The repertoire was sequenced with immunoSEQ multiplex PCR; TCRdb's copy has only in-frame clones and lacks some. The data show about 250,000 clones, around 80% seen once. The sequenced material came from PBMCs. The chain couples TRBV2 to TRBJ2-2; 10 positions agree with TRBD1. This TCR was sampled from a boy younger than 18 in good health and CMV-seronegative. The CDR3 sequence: CASSDDRGRIGELFF. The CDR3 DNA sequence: TGTGCCAGCAGCGACGACAGGGGGCGGATCGGGGAGCTGTTTTTT. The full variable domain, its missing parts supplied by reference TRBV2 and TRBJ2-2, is EPEVTQTPSHQVTQMGQEVILRCVPISNHLYFYWYRQILGQKVEFLVSFYNNEISEKSEIFDDQFSVERPDGSNFTLKIRSTKLEDSAMYFCASSDDRGRIGELFFGEGSRLTVL.